This T cell receptor (beta chain) was found in a study of OX40 agonist ivuxolimab in advanced cancers. Libraries were prepared by immunoSEQ multiplex PCR; TCRdb keeps only in-frame clonotypes and omits some of them. The table records roughly 45,000 clones, roughly 85% of them present only once. The trim removed 7 bases at V and 7 bases at J, leaving 9 bases unmatched. Looked up from germline, CDR1 is MNHEY and CDR2 is SMNVEV (reference sequence). The CDR3 runs 15 residues. The TCR was taken from an adult with an advanced solid tumor such as melanoma, head and neck, liver or kidney cancer. This chain connects TRBV27 to TRBJ2-3; 12 bases map to TRBD2. The sample was CD4+ or CD8+ T cells sorted from blood, taken in a trial of the OX40 agonist ivuxolimab. The CDR3 here is CASNDGLAGIHTQYF. CDR3 nucleotides: TGTGCCAGCAACGATGGACTAGCGGGGATTCATACGCAGTATTTT.